These 7 T cell receptor beta chains share one sample of origin, sequenced in a study of cytomegalovirus exposure and HLA in healthy donors. Primers included in the PCR were 60 Vbeta and 13 Jbeta primers. Produced via immunoSEQ multiplex PCR; TCRdb's table is partial and in-frame only. This sample's clone table lists around 100,000 clones. The sample was PBMCs. All receptors come from a man aged 40-49 years in good health and CMV-seronegative.

This rearrangement joins TRBV18 to TRBJ1-1; TRBD1 agrees at 9 bases. J lost 5 bases, V lost 3 bases, and 10 bases had no gene match. The germline CDR1 and CDR2 sequences are KGHSH and LQKENI. This CDR3 contains 16 residues. The CDR3 loop reads CASSPRDRVRKTEAFF. For the CDR3, the DNA is TGTGCCAGCTCACCTCGGGACAGGGTGCGGAAAACTGAAGCTTTCTTT.

The chain links TRBV7-9 to TRBJ2-5; D is uncertain. The CDR3 sequence is 11 residues long. Germline CDR1 is SEHNR and CDR2 is FQNEAQ (reference sequence). Between the trimmed V and J ends, which lost 5 bases and 5 bases, there was a span of 6 bases. The CDR3 nucleotides are TGTGCCAGCAGCACGCGGGAGACCCAGTACTTC. The encoded protein is CASSTRETQYF.

This rearrangement joins TRBV4-3 to TRBJ1-2; TRBD1 aligns across 7 bases. From germline, CDR1 is LGHNA and CDR2 YSLEER. V gave up 4 bases and J gave up 4 bases; unmatched junction bases: 12. The length of the CDR3 is 16 residues. CDR3 sequence (DNA): TGCGCCAGCAGCCCGAGAGACAGGGACCTTATCTATGGCTACACCTTC. Translating it yields CASSPRDRDLIYGYTF.

The chain carries TRBV27 and TRBJ1-2; D is uncertain. The germline V gene has CDR1 MNHEY and CDR2 SMNVEV (reference sequence). V dropped 6 bases and J dropped 7 bases, with 12 bases sitting between them. The length of the CDR3 is 12 residues. The DNA for the CDR3 is TGTGCCAGCAGACAAACGGGAGGTGGCTACACCTTC. It is translated as CASRQTGGGYTF.

This chain joins TRBV5-1 and TRBJ2-7; 10 bases match TRBD2. The V segment lost 0 bases and the J segment 4 bases; nucleotides outside the gene matches: 10. Germline V lookup: CDR1 SGHRS, CDR2 YFSETQ. CDR3 size: 17 residues. CDR3 in amino acids: CASSLETSGAKGYEQYF. CDR3 in DNA: TGCGCCAGCAGCTTGGAAACTAGCGGGGCCAAAGGGTACGAGCAGTACTTC.

The chain employs TRBV10-3 and TRBJ2-7; 9 bases agree with TRBD1. The V and J ends lost 2 bases and 4 bases, in that order; junction bases with no gene match: 6. Germline V lookup: CDR1 ENHRY, CDR2 SYGVKD. The CDR3 has 15 amino acids. This CDR3 is CAISETGTGYYEQYF. CDR3 coding DNA: TGTGCCATCAGTGAGACTGGGACAGGGTATTACGAGCAGTACTTC.

The gene calls are TRBV7-8 and TRBJ1-1, with a possible D match to TRBD1 (5 bases). V lost 1 base and J 5 bases, leaving 11 bases between the germline ends. The CDR3 covers 14 residues. Germline CDR1 SGHVS, CDR2 FQNEAQ. Here the CDR3 DNA reads TGTGCCAGCAGCTTAGACAGGCAAAAGACTGAAGCTTTCTTT. This gives the protein CASSLDRQKTEAFF.